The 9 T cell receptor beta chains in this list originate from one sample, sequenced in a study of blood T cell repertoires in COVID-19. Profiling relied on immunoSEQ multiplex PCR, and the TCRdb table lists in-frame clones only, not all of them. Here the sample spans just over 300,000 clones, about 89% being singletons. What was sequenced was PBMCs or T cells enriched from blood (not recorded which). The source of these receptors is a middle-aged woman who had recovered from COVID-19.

The DNA for the CDR3 is TGTGCCAGCAGTGAAAACGGTTTAAACATTCAGTACTTC. Translation gives CASSENGLNIQYF. This chain links TRBV25-1 with TRBJ2-4; D is undetermined. The length of the CDR3 is 13 residues. Trimming removed 2 bases at V and 6 bases at J, with 8 bases between. The V gene's germline CDR1 is MGHDK and CDR2 SYGVNS.

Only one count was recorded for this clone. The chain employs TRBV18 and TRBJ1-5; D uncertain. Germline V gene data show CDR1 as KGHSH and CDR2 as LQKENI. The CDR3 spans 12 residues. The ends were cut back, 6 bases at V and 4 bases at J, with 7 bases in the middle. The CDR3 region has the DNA TGTGCCAGCTCCACCTATAATCAGCCCCAGCATTTT. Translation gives CASSTYNQPQHF. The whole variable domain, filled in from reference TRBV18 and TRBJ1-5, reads NAGVMQNPRHLVRRRGQEARLRCSPMKGHSHVYWYRQLPEEGLKFMVYLQKENIIDESGMPKERFSAEFPKEGPSILRIQQVVRGDSAAYFCASSTYNQPQHFGDGTRLSIL.

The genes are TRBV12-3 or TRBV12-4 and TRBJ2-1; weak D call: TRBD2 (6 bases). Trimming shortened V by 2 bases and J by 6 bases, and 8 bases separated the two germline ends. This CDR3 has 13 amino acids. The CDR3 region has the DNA TGTGCCAGCAGTTTAACCGGGGGCAATGAGCAGTTCTTC. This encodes CASSLTGGNEQFF.

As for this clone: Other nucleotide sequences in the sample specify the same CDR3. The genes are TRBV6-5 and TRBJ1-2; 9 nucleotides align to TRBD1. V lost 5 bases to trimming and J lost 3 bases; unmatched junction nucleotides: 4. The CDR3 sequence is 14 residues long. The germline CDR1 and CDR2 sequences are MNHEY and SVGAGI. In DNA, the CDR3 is TGTGCCAGCAGTCCGGACAGGGGAGACTATGGCTACACCTTC. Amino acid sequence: CASSPDRGDYGYTF.

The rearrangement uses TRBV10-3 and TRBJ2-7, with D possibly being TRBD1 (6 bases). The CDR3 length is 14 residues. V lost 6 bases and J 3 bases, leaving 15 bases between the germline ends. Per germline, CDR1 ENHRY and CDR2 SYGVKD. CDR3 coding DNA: TGTGCCATCAGATCCCGACAGGAGGACTACGAGCAGTACTTC. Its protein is CAIRSRQEDYEQYF.

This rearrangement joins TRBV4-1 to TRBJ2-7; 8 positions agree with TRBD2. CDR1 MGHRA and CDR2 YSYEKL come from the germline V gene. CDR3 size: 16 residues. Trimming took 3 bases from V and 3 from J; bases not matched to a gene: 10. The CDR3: CASSQGRTREDYEQYF. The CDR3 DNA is TGCGCCAGCAGCCAGGGCCGAACGCGGGAGGACTACGAGCAGTACTTC.

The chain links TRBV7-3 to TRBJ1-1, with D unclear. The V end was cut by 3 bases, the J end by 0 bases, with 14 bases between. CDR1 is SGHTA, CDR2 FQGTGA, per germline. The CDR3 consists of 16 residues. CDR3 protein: CASSFFAASMNTEAFF. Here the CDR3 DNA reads TGTGCCAGCAGCTTTTTCGCGGCCTCCATGAACACTGAAGCTTTCTTT.

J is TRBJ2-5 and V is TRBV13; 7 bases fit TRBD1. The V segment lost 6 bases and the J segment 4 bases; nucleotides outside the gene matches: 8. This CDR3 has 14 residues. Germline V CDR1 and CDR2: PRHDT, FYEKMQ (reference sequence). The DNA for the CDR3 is TGTGCCAGCAGTCGAAGGGGGCTGGTAGAGACCCAGTACTTC. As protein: CASSRRGLVETQYF.

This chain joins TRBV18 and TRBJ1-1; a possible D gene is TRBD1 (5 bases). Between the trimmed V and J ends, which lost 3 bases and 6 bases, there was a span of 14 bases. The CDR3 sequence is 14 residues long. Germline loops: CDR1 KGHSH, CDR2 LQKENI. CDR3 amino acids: CASSPGQGPAEAFF. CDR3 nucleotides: TGTGCCAGCTCACCCGGACAAGGGCCCGCTGAAGCTTTCTTT.